This T cell receptor (beta chain) was sequenced for a study of OX40 agonist ivuxolimab in advanced cancers. Method: immunoSEQ multiplex PCR; TCRdb's copy keeps in-frame clones and lacks some. The profile shows tens of thousands of clones, around 80% of them singletons. Sequenced here: CD4+ or CD8+ T cells sorted from blood, sampled in a trial of the OX40 agonist ivuxolimab. The clonotype originates from an adult with an advanced solid tumor such as melanoma, head and neck, liver or kidney cancer.

Here the CDR3 reads CASSPTGRNTGELFF. The DNA of the CDR3 is TGTGCCAGCAGTCCAACCGGGAGGAACACCGGGGAGCTGTTTTTT. This chain connects TRBV5-6 to TRBJ2-2; the D gene is possibly TRBD2 (6 bases). The CDR3 length is 15 residues. In germline, CDR1 is SGHDT, CDR2 YYEEEE. The V and J ends lost 5 bases and 1 base respectively, with 12 bases between them.